This is a list of T cell receptor beta chains from one sample in a study of T cells in Graves' hyperthyroidism and ophthalmopathy. TCRdb called the multiplex PCR reads again in MiXCR, with one record for every CDR3 protein. The sample shows more than 500,000 distinct CDR3 sequences, roughly a sixth of them seen only once. Material for sequencing was blood. Receptor source: a woman aged 25 to 45 with Graves' ophthalmopathy. The CDR3 runs from the conserved cysteine through the conserved F or W. D genes are given only for firm matches. The listing skips clone size in some rows; elsewhere it reads once, few, many or a size class.

D	V	J	size	DNA	CDR3
TRBD1	TRBV18	TRBJ2-6	-	TGTGCCAGCTCACCTACAGGGGGCTCCTCTGGGGCCAACGTCCTGACTTTC	CASSPTGGSSGANVLTF
-	TRBV2	TRBJ1-5	few	TGTGCCAGCAGTGTTCCCCTAGGGGGACAGCCCCAGCATTTT	CASSVPLGGQPQHF
TRBD2	TRBV6-4	TRBJ2-3	-	TGTGCCAGCAGTGACCATTCTAGCGGGAGTAGCACAGATACGCAGTATTTT	CASSDHSSGSSTDTQYF
-	TRBV18	TRBJ2-7	few	TGTGCCAGCTCACCACCGAACAGCTTCACTTTAACAGAGCAGTACTTC	CASSPPNSFTLTEQYF
-	TRBV10-3	TRBJ1-4	few	TGTGCCATCGGGAATCCGGGGGATGAAAAACTGTTTTTT	CAIGNPGDEKLFF
TRBD1	TRBV20-1	TRBJ2-6	few	TGCAGTGCTAGAGACCACAGGGGCTCTGGGGCCAACGTCCTGACTTTC	CSARDHRGSGANVLTF
-	TRBV5-1	TRBJ1-2	many	TGCGCCAGCAGCCTGGTGGACCGCGCTAACTATGGCTACACCTTC	CASSLVDRANYGYTF
-	TRBV20-1	TRBJ1-1	many	TGCAGTGCTGCTCTAATAAGCGTCCCTTGGGGGGACACTGAAGCTTTCTTT	CSAALISVPWGDTEAFF
-	TRBV9	TRBJ2-6	-	TGTGCCAGCAGCGTAGAACCTGGGGCCAACGTCCTGACTTTC	CASSVEPGANVLTF
-	TRBV3-1	TRBJ2-7	many	TGTGCCAGCAGCCACCTGGGCTCGAACGAGCAGTACTTC	CASSHLGSNEQYF
-	TRBV24-1	TRBJ2-3	-	TGTGCCACCAGTGATAGGACCGAAAGCACAGATACGCAGTATTTT	CATSDRTESTDTQYF
TRBD2	TRBV11-2	TRBJ2-3	many	TGTGCCAGCTGCGTAGCGGGCCTCGGAATGGATACGCAGTATTTT	CASCVAGLGMDTQYF
-	TRBV20-1	TRBJ1-2	many	TGCAGTGCTATCAGGGGCGGCTATGGCTACACCTTC	CSAIRGGYGYTF
TRBD2	TRBV27	TRBJ2-3	many	TGTGCCAGCAGTGCACCCCTTTTAGCGGGAGTGACAGATACGCAGTATTTT	CASSAPLLAGVTDTQYF
-	TRBV10-3	TRBJ1-5	-	TGTGCCATCAGTGCACAGCCTTCTGTGAATCAGCCCCAGCATTTT	CAISAQPSVNQPQHF
-	TRBV9	TRBJ1-2	few	TGTGCCAGCAGCGTAGGGGACGGTGATGGCTACACCTTC	CASSVGDGDGYTF
TRBD2	TRBV20-1	TRBJ2-5	many	TGCAGTGCTAGCGCCGGGACTAAAGAGACCCAGTACTTC	CSASAGTKETQYF
-	TRBV6-5	TRBJ2-1	-	TGTGCCAGCAGTTACGGCAGAAATAATTACAATGAGCAGTTCTTC	CASSYGRNNYNEQFF
-	TRBV20-1	TRBJ2-1	many	TGCAGTGCCAGCCACTACCATGAGCAGTTCTTC	CSASHYHEQFF
TRBD2	TRBV29-1	TRBJ2-1	many	TGCAGCGTTGAAGGTCTGGCTAGCGGGAGCTACAATGAGCAGTTCTTC	CSVEGLASGSYNEQFF
-	TRBV24-1	TRBJ2-1	many	TGTGCCACCAGCGACCCGACGGGGTCCTACAATGAGCAGTTCTTC	CATSDPTGSYNEQFF
-	TRBV6-1	TRBJ2-6	-	TGTGCCAGCAGTCCCGGGACCAGCTCTGGGGCCAACGTCCTGACTTTC	CASSPGTSSGANVLTF
TRBD1	TRBV4-2	TRBJ1-4	-	TGTGCCAGCAGCCCGACAGGGGTGACGGCTAATGAAAAACTGTTTTTT	CASSPTGVTANEKLFF
-	TRBV4-3	TRBJ1-1	few	TGCGCCAGCAGCCAAGAACGCGGGGTGGGAGCTTTCTTT	CASSQERGVGAFF
-	TRBV18	TRBJ1-1	many	TGTGCCAGCTCAGAGTGGGCTCAGAACACTGAAGCTTTCTTT	CASSEWAQNTEAFF
-	TRBV11-2	TRBJ2-7	-	TGTGCCAGCAGCTTCGGGTTTAGGGGGAGGCCCGGAATCTACGAGCAGTACTTC	CASSFGFRGRPGIYEQYF
-	TRBV2	TRBJ1-5	many	TGTGCCAGCAGTGGCCTCTCGGGTGTAGGCAATCAGCCCCAGCATTTT	CASSGLSGVGNQPQHF
TRBD2	TRBV14	TRBJ2-3	few	TGTGCCAGCAGCCAAGACGGTTTTAGGAGCGGGAGCCCCCTAGATACGCAGTATTTT	CASSQDGFRSGSPLDTQYF
TRBD1	TRBV4-2	TRBJ2-3	few	TGTGCCAGCAGCCAGGGCAGGACAGGGGCCAGGAGGTACACAGATACGCAGTATTTT	CASSQGRTGARRYTDTQYF
-	TRBV27	TRBJ1-6	-	TGTGCCAGCAGTCTACGGGGAGGGAAATGGGCGGATTCACCCCTCCACTTT	CASSLRGGKWADSPLHF
-	TRBV20-1	TRBJ2-5	many	TGCAGTGCTAGAGTTTCGGAACGCAGTAGGGGCCCGCAAGAGACCCAGTACTTC	CSARVSERSRGPQETQYF
-	TRBV6-2/TRBV6-3	TRBJ2-1	few	TGTGCCAGCAGGGGAATGCACAATGAGCAGTTCTTC	CASRGMHNEQFF
TRBD1	TRBV10-3	TRBJ2-7	many	TGTGCCATCACTGGGGACAGGCCTTCCTACGAGCAGTACTTC	CAITGDRPSYEQYF
TRBD2	TRBV11-2	TRBJ2-1	many	TGTGCCAGCAGCTTGTCCTTCCTAGCGGGGGCCGGCAATGAGCAGTTCTTC	CASSLSFLAGAGNEQFF
-	TRBV12-3/TRBV12-4	TRBJ1-4	many	TGTGCCAGCAGCCGCCCTGCCAGGCATGAAAAACTGTTTTTT	CASSRPARHEKLFF
TRBD1	TRBV24-1	TRBJ2-7	many	TGTGCCACCAGTGAACCGACAGGGTCACGGAACGAGCAGTACTTC	CATSEPTGSRNEQYF
-	TRBV6-6	TRBJ2-6	few	TGTGCCAGCAGTTACTCACGGGGTCGACAGATCTCTGGGGCCAACGTCCTGACTTTC	CASSYSRGRQISGANVLTF
-	TRBV9	TRBJ1-4	few	TGTGCCAGCAGCGTAGGAGCCCGGGGTGATGAAAAACTGTTTTTT	CASSVGARGDEKLFF
-	TRBV29-1	TRBJ2-4	few	TGCAGCGTTCGCCAGACTCTAGCCAAAAACATTCAGTACTTC	CSVRQTLAKNIQYF
-	TRBV29-1	TRBJ2-1	-	TGCAGCGTTGAAGGGATGGGGGAGCAGTTCTTC	CSVEGMGEQFF
TRBD2	TRBV7-2	TRBJ2-7	-	TGTGCCAGCAGCCACCTGGGGGGGGTTGAGGAGCAGTACTTC	CASSHLGGVEEQYF
TRBD2	TRBV13	TRBJ2-2	few	TGTGCCAGCAGTTCGGGACTTGGGAGGGGAACCGGGGAGCTGTTTTTT	CASSSGLGRGTGELFF
-	TRBV12-3/TRBV12-4	TRBJ1-1	-	TGTGCCAGCCCCACGGACAGCCCAAACACTGAAGCTTTCTTT	CASPTDSPNTEAFF
-	TRBV20-1	TRBJ1-1	many	TGCAGTGCTAGAAGGGTCCAGGGCTACACTGAAGCTTTCTTT	CSARRVQGYTEAFF
TRBD1	TRBV27	TRBJ1-5	-	TGTGCCAGCGCGGACAGGACGAGCAATCAGCCCCAGCATTTT	CASADRTSNQPQHF
TRBD2	TRBV9	TRBJ2-1	many	TGTGCCAGCAGCGTAGAGCAGGCTAGCGGGAGAAATGAGCAGTTCTTC	CASSVEQASGRNEQFF
-	TRBV28	TRBJ1-2	-	TGTGCCCTGGGGGGGGACTATGGCTACACCTTC	CALGGDYGYTF
TRBD1	TRBV20-1	TRBJ2-3	-	TGCAGTGCTCGTTTATTTACAGGGGGCACAGATACGCAGTATTTT	CSARLFTGGTDTQYF
-	TRBV7-2	TRBJ2-2	many	TGTGCCAGCAGCTTGAACCCCGCGAACACCGGGGAGCTGTTTTTT	CASSLNPANTGELFF
-	TRBV11-2	TRBJ2-1	many	TGTGCCAGCAGCTGGAAGCCGGAGGCTTACAATGAGCAGTTCTTC	CASSWKPEAYNEQFF
-	TRBV28	TRBJ2-6	many	TGTGCCAGCAGCACCTCCGGGTTTGGGTCTGGGGCCAACGTCCTGACTTTC	CASSTSGFGSGANVLTF
-	TRBV28	TRBJ1-1	many	TGTGCCAGCAGTTTGGAGGGCGCGTGGAACACTGAAGCTTTCTTT	CASSLEGAWNTEAFF
-	TRBV30	TRBJ2-3	many	TGTGCCTGGACGACTAGTCATGGCACAGATACGCAGTATTTT	CAWTTSHGTDTQYF
-	TRBV11-2	TRBJ1-2	many	TGTGCCAGCAGCTTAGCCGCCTATGGCTACACCTTC	CASSLAAYGYTF
-	TRBV12-3/TRBV12-4	TRBJ2-1	-	TGTGCCAGCAGTTACGGGGTCCAAGGGGAGCAGTTCTTC	CASSYGVQGEQFF
TRBD2	TRBV4-3	TRBJ2-7	many	TGCGCCAGCAGCCGGACTAGGACCTACGAGCAGTACTTC	CASSRTRTYEQYF
-	TRBV30	TRBJ2-7	many	TGTGCCTACCTCCCCCACAGGAGCTCCTACGAGCAGTACTTC	CAYLPHRSSYEQYF
-	TRBV20-1	TRBJ1-1	-	TGCAGTGCTAGAGGGGATAGGACACGGAACGAAGCTTTCTTT	CSARGDRTRNEAFF
TRBD1	TRBV9	TRBJ1-1	-	TGTGCCAGCAGCGTAGTTGGGACAGCCAACACTGAAGCTTTCTTT	CASSVVGTANTEAFF
-	TRBV5-4	TRBJ2-7	many	TGTGCCAGCAGCCCACGCGGCATCGTTGGGGTTAGCTCCTACGAGCAGTACTTC	CASSPRGIVGVSSYEQYF